Each of the 16 T cell receptor beta chains below was sequenced from the same sample in a study of shared clonotypes between healthy human individuals. Naive CD8 isolation took CD45RO-negative cells positively selected for CCR7 and excluded terminally differentiated effector memory CD45RA+ cells. Clones were sequenced by immunoSEQ multiplex PCR, and TCRdb holds only the in-frame ones, with some missing. Here the sample spans about 2.1 million clones, 93% being singletons. The specimen sequenced was naive CD8+ T cells from PBMCs. All receptors come from a young man in good health. Some clones in this sample may be carry-over from other donors' samples.

V usage is TRBV7-2 and J usage is TRBJ1-3; D remains unclear. The ends were cut back, 5 bases at V and 4 bases at J, with 15 bases in the middle. Germline values: CDR1 SGHTA, CDR2 FQGNSA. The CDR3 extends over 15 amino acids. The CDR3 reads CASSEAVGGGNTIYF. CDR3 sequence (DNA): TGTGCCAGCAGCGAGGCTGTGGGAGGGGGAAACACCATATATTTT.

The V call is TRBV7-3, the J call TRBJ2-1; D ambiguous. The CDR3 runs to 13 residues. The germline V gene has CDR1 SGHTA and CDR2 FQGTGA. V was clipped by 3 bases and J by 4 bases, with 7 bases between them. The CDR3 spells CASSFELYNEQFF. CDR3 DNA: TGTGCCAGCAGCTTTGAACTATACAATGAGCAGTTCTTC.

This clone was seen more than once but under ten times. A much larger clonotype is one base distant, so this may be a read error. Distinct nucleotide sequences in the sample also encode this CDR3. The chain's CDR3 is CASSVPGELFF. CDR3 bases: TGTGCCAGCAGCGTGCCCGGGGAGCTGTTTTTT. This rearrangement joins TRBV9 to TRBJ2-2; no firm D call. CDR3 size: 11 residues. CDR1 SGDLS and CDR2 YYNGEE come from the germline V gene. V lost 2 bases and J 6 bases, leaving 2 bases between the germline ends. Filled out from reference TRBV9 and TRBJ2-2, the complete variable domain reads DSGVTQTPKHLITATGQRVTLRCSPRSGDLSVYWYQQSLDQGLQFLIQYYNGEERAKGNILERFSAQQFPDLHSELNLSSLELGDSALYFCASSVPGELFFGEGSRLTVL.

The rearrangement uses TRBV6-5 and TRBJ1-5; TRBD1 might be the D (6 bases). Germline CDR1 MNHEY, CDR2 SVGAGI. This CDR3 spans 14 amino acids. Trimming shortened V by 7 bases and J by 3 bases, and 13 bases separated the two germline ends. In DNA, the CDR3 is TGTGCCAGCAAAGGGGGAGGCACCAATCAGCCCCAGCATTTT. Its protein product is CASKGGGTNQPQHF.

The V call is TRBV4-1, the J call TRBJ2-1, with 8 bases that match TRBD2. This CDR3 spans 17 amino acids. J gave up 10 bases and V 0 bases, and 14 bases lay outside the gene matches. In germline, CDR1 is MGHRA, CDR2 YSYEKL. Here the CDR3 DNA reads TGCGCCAGCAGCCAAGAAAGGGGAGCGGGAGATTTCGAGGAGCAGTTCTTC. This encodes CASSQERGAGDFEEQFF.

This clone has only a few counts. The chain recombines TRBV19 with TRBJ1-1; 7 bases agree with TRBD1. V dropped 7 bases and J dropped 4; count of bases not matched to a gene: 12. Germline-derived CDR1 and CDR2 are LNHDA and SQIVND (reference sequence). The CDR3 totals 15 residues. The CDR3 region is CASNIKGARATEAFF. Here the CDR3 DNA reads TGTGCCAGTAACATCAAGGGGGCGAGGGCCACTGAAGCTTTCTTT.

The chain recombines TRBV28 with TRBJ2-1, with D possibly TRBD1 on 5 matching bases. The V gene's germline CDR1 is MDHEN and CDR2 SYDVKM. The ends were cut back, 10 bases at V and 2 bases at J, with 15 bases in the middle. This CDR3 comprises 14 residues. The CDR3 loop reads CAISSWGPYNEQFF. The CDR3 nucleotides are TGTGCCATAAGTTCATGGGGCCCCTACAATGAGCAGTTCTTC. Full variable domain (missing parts from reference TRBV28 and TRBJ2-1): DVKVTQSSRYLVKRTGEKVFLECVQDMDHENMFWYRQDPGLGLRLIYFSYDVKMKEKGDIPEGYSVSREKKERFSLILESASTNQTSMYLCAISSWGPYNEQFFGPGTRLTVL.

The genes are TRBV21-1 and TRBJ1-2; the table's D call, TRBD1, was not checked against the DNA. TRBV21-1 has pseudogene status. CDR3 length equals 10 residues. The CDR3 sequence: CASSKSGYTF. The CDR3 DNA follows: TGTGCCAGCAGCAAATCAGGCTACACCTTC.

Of note for this clone: The same CDR3 is also encoded by other DNA sequences in this sample. V and J are TRBV27 and TRBJ2-3, with D hard to call. This CDR3 spans 12 amino acids. V was shortened by 2 bases and J by 5 bases, with 5 bases between the two germline ends. Germline CDR1 is MNHEY and CDR2 is SMNVEV (reference sequence). The CDR3 loop is CASSLMGDTQYF. The CDR3 DNA sequence: TGTGCCAGCAGTTTAATGGGAGATACGCAGTATTTT.

This sequence joins TRBV15 and TRBJ2-1, with TRBD1 identical over 8 bases. The germline V gene encodes CDR1 LNHNV and CDR2 YYDKDF (reference sequence). V trimming: 1 base; J trimming: 7 bases; junction bases outside the gene matches: 3. The CDR3 has 14 amino acids. CDR3 residues: CATSRGTGHNEQFF. The DNA of the CDR3 is TGTGCCACCAGCAGAGGGACAGGGCATAATGAGCAGTTCTTC.

This clone was seen a single time. The chain carries TRBV5-1 and TRBJ2-2; D is ambiguous. This CDR3 spans 19 amino acids. Germline-derived CDR1 and CDR2 are SGHRS and YFSETQ. V dropped 1 base and J dropped 0 bases, with 19 bases sitting between them. CDR3 amino acids: CASSLFPETPNANTGELFF. The CDR3 nucleotides read TGCGCCAGCAGCTTGTTTCCCGAGACCCCGAACGCGAACACCGGGGAGCTGTTTTTT.

To note about this clone: The sample carries other DNA sequences with the same CDR3. V is TRBV28 and J is TRBJ2-1; D is possibly TRBD1 (5 bases). V shed 4 bases and J shed 7 bases, with 5 bases lying between them. Germline assignment: CDR1 MDHEN and CDR2 SYDVKM. CDR3 size: 11 residues. Written as DNA, the CDR3 is TGTGCCAGCAGTTCAGGGAATGAGCAGTTCTTC. Its translation: CASSSGNEQFF.

The chain uses TRBV13 and TRBJ2-7; 13 nucleotides align to TRBD2. Germline lookup yields CDR1 PRHDT and CDR2 FYEKMQ (reference sequence). This CDR3 has 14 residues. J gave up 7 bases and V 5 bases, and 5 bases lay outside the gene matches. Here the CDR3 reads CASSTGTSGIEQYF. The CDR3 DNA reads as TGTGCCAGCAGCACCGGGACTAGCGGGATTGAGCAGTACTTC.

This clone was found a few times. V gene TRBV28 combines with J gene TRBJ2-5; unclear D gene. V was clipped by 1 base and J by 5 bases, with 2 bases between them. CDR3 length: 11 amino acids. Germline lookup yields CDR1 MDHEN and CDR2 SYDVKM. The CDR3 DNA reads TGTGCCAGCAGTTTATTGGAGACCCAGTACTTC. This sequence encodes CASSLLETQYF.

The chain has TRBV7-9 and TRBJ2-1; 7 nucleotides agree with TRBD2. Per germline, CDR1 SEHNR and CDR2 FQNEAQ (reference sequence). This CDR3 region has 16 residues. The V segment lost 5 bases and the J segment 9 bases; nucleotides outside the gene matches: 16. As DNA, the CDR3 is TGTGCCAGCAGCCACCCTACTAGCGCGCCTGGGGGTGAGCAGTTCTTC. This translates into CASSHPTSAPGGEQFF.

This clone was seen more than once but under ten times. The chain combines TRBV7-9 with TRBJ1-2, with a possible D match to TRBD1 (5 bases). Germline assignment: CDR1 SEHNR and CDR2 FQNEAQ (reference sequence). CDR3 length: 14 amino acids. Trimming pared 1 base from V and 5 bases from J, leaving 11 bases between. CDR3 DNA sequence: TGTGCCAGCAGCTTAGTCGTCGGGGCGTATGGCTACACCTTC. Amino acid sequence: CASSLVVGAYGYTF.